This TCR beta chain was retrieved from a study of OX40 agonist ivuxolimab in advanced cancers. At the level of the study: Hepatocellular carcinoma, melanoma, renal cell or head and neck cancer was diagnosed in the dose-escalation patients.

The data were produced by immunoSEQ multiplex PCR, yet TCRdb's version contains in-frame clones alone and is incomplete. Among approximately 91,000 clones listed, around 86% were seen once. On this clone: Its target is unknown.

General study results and limits: Partial responders at 0.1-3.0 mg/kg showed near-lowest clonal expansion.

The V end lost 10 bases, the J end lost 2 bases, and 4 bases lay between the germline ends. The CDR3 runs 10 residues. The source material was CD4+ or CD8+ T cells sorted from blood, sampled in a trial of the OX40 agonist ivuxolimab. This clonotype was sampled from an adult with an advanced solid tumor such as melanoma, head and neck, liver or kidney cancer. The gene calls are TRBV5-3 and TRBJ2-1, with D unresolved. TRBV5-3 is an ORF, with its function uncertain. Here the CDR3 reads CAWTYNEQFF. The CDR3 DNA is TGTGCCTGGACCTACAATGAGCAGTTCTTC.